A selection of T cell receptor beta chains follows, all from one sample in a study of T cell responses to AZD1222 COVID-19 vaccine. Some clones are missing from TCRdb's copy, which holds only in-frame ones; the method was immunoSEQ multiplex PCR. The sample yields 160,000 or so clones, approximately 87% seen once. The sequencing used peripheral blood, collected 28 days after the second AZD1222 dose. These receptors all come from an adult who received the AZD1222 COVID-19 vaccine. The CDR3 runs from the conserved cysteine through the conserved F or W. Not all rows give a size; the values are once, few, many and, for expanded clones, a class.

>.|TRBV27|TRBJ2-5
CASSTDDRGRRETQYF
>.|TRBV19|TRBJ1-2
CASSIGTNYGYTF
>few|TRBV28|TRBJ1-4
CASSLPGTQKLFF
>.|TRBV5-6|TRBJ2-3
CASSLEVQASTDTQYF
>.|TRBV7-2|TRBJ1-4
CASSSGPMSGEKLFF
>.|TRBV12-3/TRBV12-4|TRBJ2-7
CASSFYGREQYF
>few|TRBV25-1|TRBJ1-4
CASIWKIARSNEKLFF
>.|TRBV6-5|TRBJ2-7
CASSYTSGYSYEQYF
>.|TRBV18|TRBJ2-1
CASSNLAGGTDEQFF
>.|TRBV7-3|TRBJ2-1
CASSWTSGSPEQFF
>.|TRBV19|TRBJ2-4
CASSIDTGPAGGIQYF
>.|TRBV7-3|TRBJ2-5
CASSYSPGAQETQYF
>.|TRBV30|TRBJ1-3
CAWSPVVTSSGNTIYF